This entry lists 24 T cell receptor beta chains sequenced from one sample in a study of shared clonotypes between healthy human individuals (dated by TCRdb to about 2020). The protocol used for the library was the immunoSEQ multiplex PCR assay. This immuneACCESS table, as held by TCRdb, lists in-frame sequences with V and J called but not all clones. Of the missing ones, under half trace to an unresolved V gene in checked studies; the others have no known cause. In this sample the table shows around 1.1 million clones, more than 75% of which occur a single time. Clones ranked in the top ten supply 0.5% to 0.65% of the sample. Specimen: memory CD4+ T cells from PBMCs. This specimen's cell subset or site label, interpreted: CD45RA-negative fraction. These TCRs come from a man between 18 and 35 years old in good health. Some clones in this sample may be carry-over from other donors' samples.

Comment on this clone: A far more abundant clone sits one base away, making this likely a read error. The gene calls are TRBV11-3 and TRBJ1-2; maybe TRBD1 (5 bases). The germline V gene has CDR1 SGHNT and CDR2 YENEEA. V shed 4 bases and J shed 3 bases, with 6 bases lying between them. This CDR3 is built from 12 residues. DNA for the CDR3: TGTGCCAGCAGCTCGGGGGACTATGGCTACACCTTC. Protein product: CASSSGDYGYTF.

This clone was seen more than once but under ten times. V gene TRBV27 combines with J gene TRBJ2-1; weak D call: TRBD2 (5 bases). The ends were cut back, 6 bases at V and 9 bases at J, with 24 bases in the middle. Germline CDR1 is MNHEY and CDR2 is SMNVEV (reference sequence). CDR3 length: 16 amino acids. The CDR3 coding sequence is TGTGCCAGCAGGCGGGCTTACCGCGGGCGTTTCGGTGAGCAGTTCTTC. Translating it yields CASRRAYRGRFGEQFF.

The V call is TRBV2, the J call TRBJ2-5; 9 bases agree with TRBD1. V trimming: 3 bases; J trimming: 3 bases; junction bases outside the gene matches: 8. The CDR3 is made up of 16 amino acids. Germline V lookup: CDR1 SNHLY, CDR2 FYNNEI. The CDR3 nucleotides are TGTGCCAGCAGTGAGGTCCCACAGGGGGCTAAAGAGACCCAGTACTTC. Translation: CASSEVPQGAKETQYF.

In this sample, this clone turned up once. The genes are TRBV28 and TRBJ1-1; D is ambiguous. The V gene lost 6 bases and the J gene lost 0 bases, with 8 bases spanning the gap. This CDR3 has 13 amino acids. Germline V gene data show CDR1 as MDHEN and CDR2 as SYDVKM. DNA of the CDR3: TGTGCCAGCAGCATTCCAGTGAACACTGAAGCTTTCTTT. Encoded protein: CASSIPVNTEAFF.

The chain combines TRBV9 with TRBJ2-1; D might be TRBD1 (6 bases). CDR3 length equals 15 residues. V shed 1 base and J shed 1 base, with 9 bases lying between them. The V gene's germline CDR1 is SGDLS and CDR2 YYNGEE. This CDR3 reads CASSVQGNSYNEQFF. The CDR3 region has the DNA TGTGCCAGCAGCGTACAGGGGAATTCCTACAATGAGCAGTTCTTC. The variable domain in full, completed from reference TRBV9 and TRBJ2-1, reads DSGVTQTPKHLITATGQRVTLRCSPRSGDLSVYWYQQSLDQGLQFLIQYYNGEERAKGNILERFSAQQFPDLHSELNLSSLELGDSALYFCASSVQGNSYNEQFFGPGTRLTVL.

About this clone itself: It differs at one base from a far larger clone, so likely a read error. The chain couples TRBV29-1 to TRBJ1-4; D gene ambiguous. This CDR3 has 11 residues. The V end was cut by 8 bases, the J end by 14 bases, with 18 bases between. Germline lookup yields CDR1 SQVTM and CDR2 ANQGSEA. In nucleotides, the CDR3 is TGCAGCTCGCCGGGCCTTAGGCGTCTGTTTTTT. This sequence encodes CSSPGLRRLFF.

The chain employs TRBV2 and TRBJ2-7, with TRBD2 matching over 12 bases. The CDR3 loop spans 18 amino acids. V lost 7 bases, J lost 0 bases, and 13 bases stayed unmatched. Germline CDR1 is SNHLY and CDR2 is FYNNEI. CDR3 bases: TGTGCCAGCAAAAGACTAGCGGGGGCCAGGACTACCTCCTACGAGCAGTACTTC. As protein: CASKRLAGARTTSYEQYF.

The gene calls are TRBV5-1 and TRBJ2-1, with 11 bases aligning to TRBD2. The CDR3 consists of 14 residues. V was pared by 3 bases and J by 8 bases, with 4 bases of the junction left unmatched. The germline CDR1 and CDR2 sequences are SGHRS and YFSETQ. The CDR3 region has the DNA TGCGCCAGCAGCTCACTAGCGGGAGACTATGAGCAGTTCTTC. It encodes CASSSLAGDYEQFF.

In its sample, this clone was seen a few times. The chain links TRBV12-5 to TRBJ2-2; 9 bases line up with TRBD2. The CDR3 contains 16 residues. Germline CDR1 is LGHNT and CDR2 is FRNRAP. The junction had 10 bases not matched to a gene; V was cut back by 7 bases and J by 4 bases. The CDR3 loop reads CASAPGTSTFTGELFF. In nucleotides, the CDR3 is TGTGCTAGTGCCCCCGGGACTAGCACCTTCACCGGGGAGCTGTTTTTT.

The chain joins TRBV7-9 to TRBJ1-3, with D hard to call. The CDR3 runs 15 residues. CDR1 is SEHNR, CDR2 FQNEAQ, per germline (reference sequence). Trimming stripped 3 bases from V and 0 bases from J, with 9 bases between. The CDR3 is CASSLVFGSGNTIYF. DNA for the CDR3: TGTGCCAGCAGCTTGGTCTTTGGCTCTGGAAACACCATATATTTT.

The chain recombines TRBV7-8 with TRBJ1-5; D is unclear. Germline V gene sequence: CDR1 SGHVS, CDR2 FQNEAQ. This CDR3 is 16 amino acids long. The ends were cut back, 0 bases at V and 0 bases at J, with 9 bases in the middle. CDR3 loop: CASSLAGRYSNQPQHF. In DNA, the CDR3 is TGTGCCAGCAGCTTAGCTGGCAGGTATAGCAATCAGCCCCAGCATTTT.

The chain links TRBV27 to TRBJ2-4; possibly TRBD2 for D (6 bases). Germline CDR1 is MNHEY and CDR2 is SMNVEV (reference sequence). Trimming shortened V by 2 bases and J by 7 bases, and 9 bases separated the two germline ends. The CDR3 has 13 residues. The CDR3 DNA reads TGTGCCAGCAGTTTAGGCGGGACGAACATTCAGTACTTC. Translated: CASSLGGTNIQYF.

On this clone itself: Other DNA sequences in the same sample also yield this CDR3. The rearrangement links TRBV28 to TRBJ2-7; 8 nucleotides line up with TRBD1. CDR3 length equals 13 residues. Germline V gives CDR1 MDHEN, CDR2 SYDVKM. V was pared by 5 bases and J by 3 bases, with 3 bases of the junction left unmatched. CDR3 nucleotide sequence: TGTGCCAGCAGTCTAGGACAGGGCTACGAGCAGTACTTC. This encodes CASSLGQGYEQYF.

As concerns this clone: A read error may account for a junction end that differs from germline. V usage is TRBV28 and J usage is TRBJ2-1; D might be TRBD2 (6 bases). The CDR3 length is 14 residues. Germline-derived CDR1 and CDR2 are MDHEN and SYDVKM. The CDR3 bases are TGTGCCAGCAGTTTCGCTTCGGGAGTCCTCTTGGGGGTCTTC. Amino acids: CASSFASGVLLGVF.

This chain links TRBV6-6 with TRBJ2-5, with TRBD1 matching over 9 bases. J lost 6 bases, V lost 0 bases, and 2 bases had no gene match. The CDR3 spans 14 residues. From germline, CDR1 is MNHNY and CDR2 SVGAGI (reference sequence). In DNA, the CDR3 is TGTGCCAGCAGTTACTCGACAGGGGGGCAGACCCAGTACTTC. Translated, it gives CASSYSTGGQTQYF.

Concerning this clone: A much larger clone lies one base from this, so it may be a read error. V and J are TRBV2 and TRBJ2-7, with 11 bases matching TRBD2. Germline assignment: CDR1 SNHLY and CDR2 FYNNEI. V was pared by 6 bases and J by 3 bases, with 4 bases of the junction left unmatched. This CDR3 region has 14 residues. The CDR3 bases are TGTGCCAGCAGGGCCGGGACTAGCGGCTACGAGCAGTACTTC. It codes for CASRAGTSGYEQYF.

This clone occurred many times. The V gene is TRBV27, the J gene TRBJ1-5, with D maybe TRBD1 (5 bases). Germline CDR1 is MNHEY and CDR2 is SMNVEV (reference sequence). Between the trimmed V and J ends, which lost 4 bases and 6 bases, there was a span of 16 bases. The CDR3 runs 15 residues. This CDR3 reads CASSSLDSRGQPQHF. The CDR3 bases are TGTGCCAGCAGTTCCCTAGACAGTCGCGGTCAGCCCCAGCATTTT.

This chain uses TRBV29-1 with TRBJ2-7, with 9 bases matching TRBD1. The V gene's germline CDR1 is SQVTM and CDR2 ANQGSEA. The CDR3 has 16 amino acids. Trimming cost V 0 bases and J 6 bases; bases outside gene matches: 12. Written as DNA, the CDR3 is TGCAGCGTTGAAGACTCCGGACAGGGGAGATTCAGCGAGCAGTACTTC. As protein: CSVEDSGQGRFSEQYF.

This rearrangement joins TRBV27 to TRBJ1-1, with 7 nucleotides matching TRBD1. The CDR3 consists of 16 residues. CDR1 and CDR2 from the germline V gene are MNHEY and SMNVEV (reference sequence). The junction had 8 bases not matched to a gene; V was cut back by 0 bases and J by 4 bases. In nucleotides, the CDR3 is TGTGCCAGCAGTTTATCAAGAGGGAGGGGGCTCACTGAAGCTTTCTTT. It encodes CASSLSRGRGLTEAFF.

The chain employs TRBV6-5 and TRBJ1-2; a weak D match, TRBD1 (6 bases). Trimming left V 4 bases short and J 3 bases short, with 15 bases between. The CDR3 has 15 residues. Germline CDR1 is MNHEY and CDR2 is SVGAGI. The CDR3 DNA is TGTGCCAGCAGTTCGACCCCACAGGGAGACTATGGCTACACCTTC. It is translated as CASSSTPQGDYGYTF.

This chain joins TRBV5-1 and TRBJ1-6; TRBD1 might be the D (6 bases). This CDR3 spans 14 amino acids. Per germline, CDR1 SGHRS and CDR2 YFSETQ. Trimming shortened V by 3 bases and J by 7 bases, and 11 bases separated the two germline ends. Here the CDR3 DNA reads TGCGCCAGCAGCTCGCGGACAGCAAATTCACCCCTCCACTTT. Translated: CASSSRTANSPLHF.

This chain uses TRBV28 with TRBJ2-7, with a possible D match to TRBD1 (6 bases). The CDR3 contains 13 residues. Between the trimmed V and J ends, which lost 3 bases and 7 bases, there was a span of 13 bases. Germline CDR1 is MDHEN and CDR2 is SYDVKM. Here the CDR3 reads CASSFPKRGEQYF. The CDR3, as DNA: TGTGCCAGCAGTTTTCCGAAAAGGGGGGAGCAGTACTTC.

The chain is built from TRBV9 and TRBJ2-3, with D possibly being TRBD2 (6 bases). Germline lookup yields CDR1 SGDLS and CDR2 YYNGEE. Trimming cost V 4 bases and J 5 bases, with 17 bases left between them. This CDR3 has 15 residues. For the CDR3, the DNA is TGTGCCAGCAGCCCGTTTCGGAGGGCCAAAGATACGCAGTATTTT. Encoded protein: CASSPFRRAKDTQYF. Combining the CDR3 with reference TRBV9 and TRBJ2-3 gives the whole variable domain DSGVTQTPKHLITATGQRVTLRCSPRSGDLSVYWYQQSLDQGLQFLIQYYNGEERAKGNILERFSAQQFPDLHSELNLSSLELGDSALYFCASSPFRRAKDTQYFGPGTRLTVL.

The V gene is TRBV9, the J gene TRBJ2-7, with 9 bases identical to TRBD1. V was clipped by 3 bases and J by 5 bases; unmatched bases: 12. Per germline, CDR1 SGDLS and CDR2 YYNGEE. This CDR3 has 16 residues. CDR3 sequence reads: CASSESGGQGTHEQYF. The CDR3 DNA follows: TGTGCCAGCAGCGAGAGTGGGGGACAGGGAACGCACGAGCAGTACTTC.